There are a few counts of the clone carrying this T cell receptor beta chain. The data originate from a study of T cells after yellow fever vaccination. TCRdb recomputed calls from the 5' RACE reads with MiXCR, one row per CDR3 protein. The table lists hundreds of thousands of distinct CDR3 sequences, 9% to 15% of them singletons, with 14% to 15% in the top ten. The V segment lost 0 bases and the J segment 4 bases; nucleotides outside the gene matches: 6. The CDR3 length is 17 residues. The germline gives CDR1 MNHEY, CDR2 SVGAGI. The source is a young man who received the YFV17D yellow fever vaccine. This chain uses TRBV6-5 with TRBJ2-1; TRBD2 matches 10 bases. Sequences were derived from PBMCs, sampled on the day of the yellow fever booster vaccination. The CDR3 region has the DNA TGTGCCAGCAGTTACTCGCCGGGACTAGCGTATTACAATGAGCAGTTCTTC. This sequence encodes CASSYSPGLAYYNEQFF.